This T cell receptor beta chain derives from a study of shared clonotypes between healthy human individuals. Study findings and constraints: At large depth, rarefaction still showed sorted-subset sequencing to be incomplete. The four-donor shared clonotypes exceeded non-shared clonotypes in generation probability, with non-shared ones scoring lower.

This clone was seen just once. The antigen remains undetermined. Each PCR replicate from the sorted subsets contained 150 to 200 ng DNA, which is some 31,000 T cell genomes. TCRdb's copy holds only in-frame clones and misses some; the assay was immunoSEQ multiplex PCR. This table has over 95,000 clones, around 66% appearing once. This CDR3 has 15 amino acids. Looked up from germline, CDR1 is SGHVS and CDR2 is FQNEAQ. Trimming at V came to 0 bases and at J to 7 bases, leaving 5 bases not matched to a gene. Sequenced sample: memory CD8+ T cells sorted from blood. Described subset: CD45RO+ cells pooled with CCR7-negative TemRA cells. The chain employs TRBV7-8 and TRBJ2-4; 8 positions match TRBD1. The receptor was derived from a woman younger than 45 in good health. CDR3 protein: CASSLARTGTNIQYF. CDR3 in DNA: TGTGCCAGCAGCTTAGCGAGGACAGGGACCAACATTCAGTACTTC.